This TCR beta chain was recorded in a study of cytotoxic CD8 clonotypes in ibrutinib-treated CLL (dated by TCRdb to about 2021). Concerning the study at large: In this cohort, around 15 patients were treatment-naive and fewer than 13 were relapsed/refractory, while around 18 had unmutated IGHV. Longitudinal samples were obtainable from 26 of the 86 participants in the trial. An average of around 260,000 productive templates and approximately 90,000 productive rearrangements was obtained per sample. Cryopreserved peripheral blood mononuclear cells were collected before treatment, at response, and at either disease progression or sustained remission. Patients were still on ibrutinib when every remission and progressive disease sample was collected. Responses were partial in roughly 24 patients and complete in 2; after median 68 months follow-up, around 15 stayed in remission and about twelve progressed. The response samples were drawn at a median of approximately 11 months into treatment, with a range of roughly 6 to 36 months. On the study overall, not on this receptor specifically: At baseline, clonality was higher than in age-matched healthy donors and showed a strong correlation with circulating CD8+ T-cell counts. Public clonotypes were rare and either shrank or stayed stable during treatment, and the rise in clonality at ibrutinib response reflected expansion of private clonotypes. Sustained-remission and progressing patients did not have matched sampling times, and lymph node repertoires were not examined. Clonality rose at ibrutinib response, remained stable during sustained remission, and dropped back toward baseline at progression.

Each clonotype received, on average, roughly 9.6x coverage in deep resolution sequencing performed on a MiSeq, where the target depth lay between 1 in 1 million and 1 in 200,000 T cells. TCR beta libraries were generated with the immunoSEQ hsTCRB Kit. Processing in the source paper ran as follows. The data were analyzed with ImmunoSEQ Analyzer and ImmunoSEQ Data Assistant, and V, D and J gene assignments followed IMGT definitions. Clonality, which ranges from 0 to 1, was calculated as one minus the normalized Shannon entropy of productive rearrangement frequencies. Only overrepresented clonotypes making up at least 0.05% of each patient's repertoire were included in the public clonotype analysis. Some 14 age-matched healthy donor repertoires from immuneACCESS served as clonality controls. Drawn from immuneACCESS, this table holds only the in-frame rearrangements with V and J called that TCRdb kept. Clones are partly lost; checked studies trace under half to an unresolved V gene and leave the rest unexplained. V, J and clone size reflect that table, while D and trimming were determined from the DNA. The sample table shows some 120,000 clones, and roughly 84% are seen once. The top ten clones comprise less than 4% of the sample.

The cysteine opens and the phenylalanine closes a CDR3 of 12 amino acids. Of the read, only the CDR3 DNA is kept; its 36 bases are in frame from base 1. The V end loses 4 bases and the J end loses 6 bases, and a stretch of 10 bases separates them. The germline V gene specifies SGHTS as CDR1 and YDEGEE as CDR2. Sample time point, as interpreted from the label and publication: 20 to 30 months on ibrutinib. Around 1.8 micrograms of genomic DNA were extracted from cryopreserved PBMCs for TCR beta library preparation. High-throughput TCR beta sequencing was performed on longitudinal blood samples from CLL patients receiving ibrutinib monotherapy. The patients took part in an open-label, single-center phase 2 trial of ibrutinib monotherapy. This clone showed up just once. Its antigen is still unknown. Base qualities are not recorded, but no much larger clone differs from it by a single base.

The receptor comes from a human donor with chronic lymphocytic leukemia. The specimen was PBMCs, collected after 24 months of ibrutinib treatment. The chain employs TRBV5-8 and TRBJ1-1; the D gene identity is not certain. CDR3 sequence: CASSRRRAEAFF. The sequence in DNA is TGTGCCAGCAGCCGGAGGAGGGCTGAAGCTTTCTTT.